Listed below are T cell receptor beta chains from one sample, sequenced in a study of blood T cell repertoires in COVID-19. Clones were sequenced by immunoSEQ multiplex PCR, and TCRdb holds only the in-frame ones, with some missing. This sample has 200,000 to 300,000 clones; around 86% occur once, and the top ten carry roughly 1.9%. Source material: peripheral blood. Receptors originate from a young man who had recovered from COVID-19. Each CDR3 is given with its conserved first and last residue. The order of the fields is clone size, V gene, D gene, J gene, CDR3 DNA, CDR3 protein. D genes are given only for firm matches. Some rows mark clone size as missing; the rest say once, few, many or name a class of expanded clone.

.	TRBV27	TRBD1	TRBJ1-4	TGTGCCAGCAGGCGGGCGGGACAGACTAATGAAAAACTGTTTTTT	CASRRAGQTNEKLFF
.	TRBV25-1	TRBD2	TRBJ2-5	TGTGCCAGCACATTAGCGGGTCGGGAGACCCAGTACTTC	CASTLAGRETQYF
.	TRBV11-2	TRBD1	TRBJ1-2	TGTGCCAGCAGTTCGACAGGGGCTTCCGGCTATGGCTACACCTTC	CASSSTGASGYGYTF
.	TRBV7-7	TRBD2	TRBJ2-5	TGTGCCGCAGGGCTTCGGGGGGGGATTGAAGAGACCCAGTACTTC	CAAGLRGGIEETQYF
once	TRBV19	.	TRBJ2-6	TGTGCCAGTAGGTTACAGGCCAGCTCTGGGGCCAACGTCCTGACTTTC	CASRLQASSGANVLTF
.	TRBV24-1	.	TRBJ2-1	TGTGCCACCAGTGACACAGGGAGCTCCTACAATGAGCAGTTCTTC	CATSDTGSSYNEQFF
.	TRBV6-5	.	TRBJ1-2	TGTGCCAGCATCCTACAGGCAGACCTTAACTATGGCTACACCTTC	CASILQADLNYGYTF
few	TRBV2	TRBD1	TRBJ1-2	TGTGCCAGCAGTGAGACAGGGGCGGAAGGCTACACCTTC	CASSETGAEGYTF
once	TRBV24-1	.	TRBJ2-1	TGTGCCACCAGTGATGCCTCACGGGGGAGTGGTGAGCAGTTCTTC	CATSDASRGSGEQFF
.	TRBV19	TRBD1	TRBJ1-2	TGTGCCAGTAGTTCGAGAGACAGGGACGCACAGACCTTTTACAGTGGCTACACCTTC	CASSSRDRDAQTFYSGYTF
.	TRBV29-1	.	TRBJ2-7	TGCAGCGTTGATTCAGGGCTCGAGCAGTACTTC	CSVDSGLEQYF
.	TRBV27	TRBD1	TRBJ2-1	TGTGCCAGCAGTTTATTATTCTCGATGGCCGGGACAGGATACAATGAGCAGTTCTTC	CASSLLFSMAGTGYNEQFF
.	TRBV18	.	TRBJ1-2	TGTGCCAGCTCTCCGACAGACTATGGCTACACCTTC	CASSPTDYGYTF